This T cell receptor beta chain was identified during a study of cytomegalovirus exposure and HLA in healthy donors. Trimming removed 3 bases from V and 0 bases from J, with 8 bases in between. Germline values: CDR1 MGHDK, CDR2 SYGVNS. The CDR3 contains 14 residues. In the PCR, 60 Vbeta and 13 Jbeta primers were used. Clones were read by immunoSEQ multiplex PCR, and TCRdb kept only the in-frame ones, dropping some. Of 95,000 to 130,000 clones in the sample, less than 80% were seen once. The source is a woman aged 35 to 49 in good health and CMV-seropositive. The genes are TRBV25-1 and TRBJ1-2; D gene uncertain. Material for sequencing was PBMCs. CDR3 nucleotide sequence: TGTGCCAGCAGTGACATTACTGCTAACTATGGCTACACCTTC. Protein: CASSDITANYGYTF.